A single sample is the source of the 22 T cell receptor beta chains below, sequenced in a study of human T cells and chemical hapten exposure. From the RACE reads, TCRdb called clonotypes with MiXCR, one entry per CDR3 protein. The top ten hold just over 2.5% of the sample, which has 350,000 to 400,000 distinct CDR3 sequences, more than 4.5% seen once. Time point given: pre-sensitization, week 0. The treatment was: therapeutic diphenylcyclopropenone sensitization with weekly scalp DPC. The sample consisted of whole blood, taken in connection with sensitization to the hapten diphenylcyclopropenone (DPC). The source is a woman aged 45-60 years with alopecia areata. Some clones in this sample may be carry-over from other donors' samples.

Ten or more counts support this clonotype. The chain uses TRBV18 and TRBJ1-6; 9 bases match TRBD1. The CDR3 contains 16 residues. With V trimmed by 6 bases and J by 7 bases, 10 bases remained unmatched. Germline values: CDR1 KGHSH, CDR2 LQKENI. CDR3 in amino acids: CASSSAPGTGNSPLHF. CDR3 in DNA: TGTGCCAGCTCTTCTGCCCCCGGGACAGGGAATTCACCCCTCCACTTT. Full variable domain (outside the CDR3, taken from reference TRBV18 and TRBJ1-6): NAGVMQNPRHLVRRRGQEARLRCSPMKGHSHVYWYRQLPEEGLKFMVYLQKENIIDESGMPKERFSAEFPKEGPSILRIQQVVRGDSAAYFCASSSAPGTGNSPLHFGNGTRLTVT.

This rearrangement joins TRBV28 to TRBJ2-1; TRBD2 matches 8 bases. The CDR3 length is 17 residues. The germline V gene encodes CDR1 MDHEN and CDR2 SYDVKM. The V and J ends lost 2 bases and 4 bases, in that order; junction bases with no gene match: 10. The CDR3 loop is CASSLTGGLAGYNEQFF. The CDR3 DNA follows: TGTGCCAGCAGTTTAACCGGGGGGCTAGCGGGTTACAATGAGCAGTTCTTC.

This clonotype was counted between two and nine times. The chain recombines TRBV6-5 with TRBJ1-1; D not certain. The CDR3 covers 11 residues. CDR1 and CDR2 from the germline V gene are MNHEY and SVGAGI. The V gene lost 7 bases and the J gene lost 6 bases, with 9 bases spanning the gap. The DNA for the CDR3 is TGTGCCAGCACCGACGGGGCTGAAGCTTTCTTT. Protein product: CASTDGAEAFF.

The chain joins TRBV9 to TRBJ1-1, with 8 bases that match TRBD1. Germline trimming cut 3 bases from V and 7 bases from J; bases unmatched to any gene: 14. The CDR3 contains 16 residues. From germline, CDR1 is SGDLS and CDR2 YYNGEE. As DNA, the CDR3 is TGTGCCAGCAGCGGCGGGACAGGACTCCCGGGACATGAAGCTTTCTTT. This sequence encodes CASSGGTGLPGHEAFF.

This clonotype was recorded many times. V gene TRBV5-1 combines with J gene TRBJ1-1; D may be TRBD1 (6 bases). Trimming stripped 4 bases from V and 6 bases from J, with 19 bases between. This CDR3 has 15 residues. Germline lookup yields CDR1 SGHRS and CDR2 YFSETQ. CDR3 in DNA: TGCGCCAGCAGCCCGGATGGCAGGGGAGGGTCTGAAGCTTTCTTT. Translating it yields CASSPDGRGGSEAFF. The whole variable domain, remainder taken from reference TRBV5-1 and TRBJ1-1, is KAGVTQTPRYLIKTRGQQVTLSCSPISGHRSVSWYQQTPGQGLQFLFEYFSETQRNKGNFPGRFSGRQFSNSRSEMNVSTLELGDSALYLCASSPDGRGGSEAFFGQGTRLTVV.

The sample holds many counts of this clonotype. This chain connects TRBV28 to TRBJ1-1, with D perhaps TRBD1 (6 bases). There are 13 residues in the CDR3. CDR1 MDHEN and CDR2 SYDVKM come from the germline V gene. Trimming removed 6 bases from V and 5 bases from J, with 13 bases in between. The CDR3 sequence: CASRQQGRTEAFF. For the CDR3, the DNA is TGTGCCAGCAGGCAACAGGGCAGAACTGAAGCTTTCTTT.

This clonotype was seen ten or more times. It may be a read error: a sequence one base away is much more abundant. V is TRBV29-1 and J is TRBJ2-7, with D possibly matching TRBD1 (6 bases). Trimming removed 6 bases from V and 2 bases from J, with 11 bases in between. Germline loops: CDR1 SQVTM, CDR2 ANQGSEA. This CDR3 contains 12 residues. CDR3 sequence (DNA): TGCAGCGTCCTGACAGGTCCCTACGAGCAGTACTTC. Residues: CSVLTGPYEQYF.

The rearrangement joins TRBV10-2 to TRBJ2-1, with TRBD2 matching over 8 bases. V shed 10 bases and J 2 bases; nucleotides not matched to a gene: 4. The CDR3 is made up of 13 amino acids. Germline V gene data show CDR1 as WSHSY and CDR2 as SAAADI. For the CDR3, the DNA is TGCGCCACTACTAGCGGCCCCTACAATGAGCAGTTCTTC. Protein: CATTSGPYNEQFF.

This clonotype was recorded at least ten times. V usage is TRBV3-1 and J usage is TRBJ1-1; no definite D call. The CDR3 loop spans 13 amino acids. CDR1 and CDR2 (germline): LGHDT, YNNKEL (reference sequence). V lost 1 base and J lost 4, with 7 bases in between. CDR3 DNA sequence: TGTGCCAGCAGCCAAGCTAGGGCCACTGAAGCTTTCTTT. This encodes CASSQARATEAFF.

This clonotype came up many times. The chain links TRBV3-1 to TRBJ1-1, with unresolved D. CDR1 and CDR2 (germline): LGHDT, YNNKEL (reference sequence). This CDR3 has 16 residues. The V and J ends lost 3 bases and 1 base respectively, with 15 bases between them. The CDR3 nucleotides read TGTGCCAGCAGCCAGGCGACTCTACCTGGGAACACTGAAGCTTTCTTT. Its translation is CASSQATLPGNTEAFF.

Only a few counts were recorded for this clonotype. The gene calls are TRBV12-3 or TRBV12-4 and TRBJ2-3, with D possibly being TRBD2 (5 bases). The CDR3 contains 15 residues. Trimming pared 3 bases from V and 3 bases from J, leaving 13 bases between. The CDR3 spells CASSLFGVATDTQYF. The CDR3, as DNA: TGTGCCAGCAGTTTGTTCGGGGTAGCTACAGATACGCAGTATTTT.

This clonotype was observed at least ten times. The V call is TRBV28, the J call TRBJ2-7, with a weak D call TRBD1 (5 bases). Trimming took off 2 bases at V and 0 bases at J, with 8 bases between the two ends. The CDR3 consists of 14 residues. Per the germline V gene, CDR1 is MDHEN and CDR2 is SYDVKM. CDR3 sequence (DNA): TGTGCCAGCAGTTTACCAGACAGCTCCTACGAGCAGTACTTC. It specifies CASSLPDSSYEQYF. Supplemented by reference TRBV28 and TRBJ2-7, the full variable domain reads DVKVTQSSRYLVKRTGEKVFLECVQDMDHENMFWYRQDPGLGLRLIYFSYDVKMKEKGDIPEGYSVSREKKERFSLILESASTNQTSMYLCASSLPDSSYEQYFGPGTRLTVT.

This chain's CDR3 is CASSLGTSPVGDTQYF. In DNA, the CDR3 is TGTGCCAGCAGCCTAGGGACTAGCCCCGTCGGTGATACGCAGTATTTT. The chain joins TRBV3-1 to TRBJ2-3, with TRBD2 identical over 9 bases. Germline V CDR1 and CDR2: LGHDT, YNNKEL (reference sequence). There are 16 residues in the CDR3. J was trimmed by 6 bases and V by 4 bases; bases with no gene match: 11.

In its sample, this clonotype was seen many times. V usage is TRBV27 and J usage is TRBJ2-1; 12 bases line up with TRBD2. V dropped 2 bases and J dropped 0; count of bases not matched to a gene: 5. The CDR3 has 18 residues. The germline gives CDR1 MNHEY, CDR2 SMNVEV (reference sequence). CDR3 loop: CASSLPASGGGSYNEQFF. As DNA, the CDR3 is TGTGCCAGCAGTTTACCCGCTAGCGGGGGGGGCTCCTACAATGAGCAGTTCTTC.

V is TRBV27 and J is TRBJ2-7; TRBD1 or TRBD2 may be the D gene (6 bases each). V was trimmed by 6 bases and J by 4 bases, leaving 10 bases between them. The CDR3 runs 12 residues. CDR1 MNHEY and CDR2 SMNVEV come from the germline V gene (reference sequence). The CDR3 coding sequence is TGTGCCAGCAGACAGGGAGGATACGAGCAGTACTTC. Encoded protein: CASRQGGYEQYF.

The table lists this clonotype with a few counts. The V call is TRBV12-3 or TRBV12-4, the J call TRBJ2-2; D not resolved. The ends were cut back, 6 bases at V and 4 bases at J, with 24 bases in the middle. There are 18 residues in the CDR3. Written as DNA, the CDR3 is TGTGCCAGCAGGGGTACCGGTTTGGTCAGGTCCTCCACCGGGGAGCTGTTTTTT. It is translated as CASRGTGLVRSSTGELFF.

The sample holds a few counts of this clonotype. V gene TRBV19 combines with J gene TRBJ1-6; D is ambiguous. The CDR3 has 16 amino acids. The germline V and J ends were trimmed by 4 bases and 0 bases, with 10 bases remaining between them. Germline values: CDR1 LNHDA, CDR2 SQIVND (reference sequence). CDR3: CASSRHENSYNSPLHF. DNA for the CDR3: TGTGCCAGTAGTAGGCATGAAAACTCCTATAATTCACCCCTCCACTTT.

This clonotype was counted only a few times. CDR3 DNA: TGTGCCAGCAGTTACTCCAACAGGGAATCTGGAGCTTTCTTT. As protein: CASSYSNRESGAFF. The chain links TRBV6-6 to TRBJ1-1; the D gene is possibly TRBD1 (6 bases). V was clipped by 0 bases and J by 10 bases, with 15 bases between them. Germline loops: CDR1 MNHNY, CDR2 SVGAGI (reference sequence). CDR3 length equals 14 residues.

The V call is TRBV20-1, the J call TRBJ2-3, with 13 bases identical to TRBD2. The CDR3 spans 15 residues. V lost 3 bases, J lost 8 bases, and 8 bases stayed unmatched. Germline values: CDR1 DFQATT, CDR2 SNEGSKA (reference sequence). The CDR3, as DNA: TGCAGTGCTAGTCCGGGACTAGCGGGAAAGATTACGCAGTATTTT. Its translation: CSASPGLAGKITQYF.

There are many counts of this clonotype. The chain combines TRBV7-2 with TRBJ2-2; D not certain. CDR1 is SGHTA, CDR2 FQGNSA, per germline. Trimming cost V 5 bases and J 6 bases, with 10 bases left between them. CDR3 length: 13 residues. CDR3 bases: TGTGCCAGCAGCCGATTGGGGTCCGGGGAGCTGTTTTTT. This gives the protein CASSRLGSGELFF.

This chain connects TRBV20-1 to TRBJ2-7, with TRBD2 matching over 13 bases. Losses at the gene ends were 5 bases for V and 3 bases for J; bases not matched to a gene: 7. CDR1 and CDR2 from the germline V gene are DFQATT and SNEGSKA (reference sequence). The CDR3 has 15 amino acids. The CDR3 DNA sequence: TGCAGTGCTGAAAGGACTAGCGGGGGACGCTACGAGCAGTACTTC. Translation gives CSAERTSGGRYEQYF.

The table lists this clonotype with a few counts. V usage is TRBV7-2 and J usage is TRBJ2-7; tentatively, D is TRBD2 (5 bases). V was shortened by 4 bases and J by 1 base, with 11 bases between the two germline ends. CDR1 and CDR2 (germline): SGHTA, FQGNSA. This CDR3 is built from 14 residues. The CDR3 DNA sequence: TGTGCCAGCAGCTCCGAGGGCCGATCCTACGAGCAGTACTTC. Translation: CASSSEGRSYEQYF.